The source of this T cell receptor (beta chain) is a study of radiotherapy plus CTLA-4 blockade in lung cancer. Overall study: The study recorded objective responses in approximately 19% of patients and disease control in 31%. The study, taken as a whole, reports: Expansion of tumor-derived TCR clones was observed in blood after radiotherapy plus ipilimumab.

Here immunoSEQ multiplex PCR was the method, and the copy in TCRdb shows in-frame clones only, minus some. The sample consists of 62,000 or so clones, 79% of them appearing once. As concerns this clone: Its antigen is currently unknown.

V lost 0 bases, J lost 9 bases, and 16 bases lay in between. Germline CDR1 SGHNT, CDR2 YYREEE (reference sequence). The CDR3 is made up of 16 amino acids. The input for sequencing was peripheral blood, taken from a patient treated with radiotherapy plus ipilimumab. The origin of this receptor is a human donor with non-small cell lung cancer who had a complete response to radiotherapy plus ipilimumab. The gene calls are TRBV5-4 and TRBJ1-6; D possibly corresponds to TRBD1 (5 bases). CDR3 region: CASSLEGYIRGSPLHF. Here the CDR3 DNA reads TGTGCCAGCAGCTTGGAGGGGTATATAAGAGGTTCACCCCTCCACTTT.